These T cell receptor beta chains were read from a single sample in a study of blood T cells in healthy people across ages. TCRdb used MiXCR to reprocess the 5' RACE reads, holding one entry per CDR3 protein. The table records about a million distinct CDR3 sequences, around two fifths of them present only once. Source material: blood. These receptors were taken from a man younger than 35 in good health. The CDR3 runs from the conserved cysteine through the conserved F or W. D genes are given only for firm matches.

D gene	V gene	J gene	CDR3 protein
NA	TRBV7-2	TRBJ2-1	CASSLVRSSATGEQFF
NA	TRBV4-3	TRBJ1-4	CASSPEGRCCPSAATNEKLFF
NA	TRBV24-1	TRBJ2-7	CATSDLSNEQYF
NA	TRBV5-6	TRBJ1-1	CASSLARGEGEAFF
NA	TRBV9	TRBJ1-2	CASSVVDANYGYTF
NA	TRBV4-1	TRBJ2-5	CASSQAGVQETQYF
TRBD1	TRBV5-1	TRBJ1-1	CASSTDRGRAFF
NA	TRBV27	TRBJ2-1	CASSLFGGAQGDNEQFF
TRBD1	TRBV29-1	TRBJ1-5	CSVWDRGNQPQHF
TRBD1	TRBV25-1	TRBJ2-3	CASSGYRGIDTDTQYF
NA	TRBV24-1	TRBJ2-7	CATSDRNSNYNEQYF
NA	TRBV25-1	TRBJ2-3	CASSITQRPTDTQYF
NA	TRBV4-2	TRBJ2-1	CASSQDQNEQFF
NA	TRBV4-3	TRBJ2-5	CASSQDGDTQETQYF
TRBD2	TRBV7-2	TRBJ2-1	CVSSLGGLAGGYNEQFF
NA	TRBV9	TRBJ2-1	CASSVDTGFPEQFF
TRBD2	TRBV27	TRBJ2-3	CASSRLAGGPPSTDTQYF
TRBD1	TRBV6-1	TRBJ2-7	CASSIYGTDSYEQYF
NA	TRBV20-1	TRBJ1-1	CSAHNRGPPGGDEPFF
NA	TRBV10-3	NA	CAISESEQGGYNEQYF
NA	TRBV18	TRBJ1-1	CASSPPERARAFF
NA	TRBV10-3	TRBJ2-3	CAISTSRSTDTQYF
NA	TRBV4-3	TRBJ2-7	CASSQGVWGHTNNEQYF
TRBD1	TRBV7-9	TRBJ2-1	CASSGWTGQVGEQFF
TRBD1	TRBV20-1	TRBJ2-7	CSAGVTGDYEQYF
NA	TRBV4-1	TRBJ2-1	CASSQDAGRYNEQFF
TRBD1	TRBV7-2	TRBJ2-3	CASSDRGLGSDTQYF
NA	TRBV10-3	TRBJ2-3	CAISENLKADTQYF
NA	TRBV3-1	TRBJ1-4	CASSQLQTTNEKLFF
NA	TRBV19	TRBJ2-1	CASTRGIGNEQFF
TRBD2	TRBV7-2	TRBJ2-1	CASSRRGGTTYNEQFF
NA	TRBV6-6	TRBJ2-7	CASSPGLFLFEQYF
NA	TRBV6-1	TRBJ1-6	CASSEWQHYNSPLHF